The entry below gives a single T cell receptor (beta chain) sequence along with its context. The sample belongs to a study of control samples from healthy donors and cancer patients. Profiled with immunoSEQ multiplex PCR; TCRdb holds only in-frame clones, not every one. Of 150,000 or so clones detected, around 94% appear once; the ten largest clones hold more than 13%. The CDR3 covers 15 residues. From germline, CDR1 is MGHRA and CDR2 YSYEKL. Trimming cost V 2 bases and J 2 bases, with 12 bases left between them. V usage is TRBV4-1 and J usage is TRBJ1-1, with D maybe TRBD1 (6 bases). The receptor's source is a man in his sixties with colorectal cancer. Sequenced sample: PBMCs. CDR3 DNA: TGCGCCAGCAGCCAACACCGACAGGTCAACACTGAAGCTTTCTTT. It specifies CASSQHRQVNTEAFF.